Given below is one TCR beta chain in context. This sample is part of a study of blood T cell repertoires in COVID-19. Study information: Donors in the United States, Italy and Spain gave samples during acute or convalescent COVID-19. PBMCs, B-cell-depleted T cells, or T cells were the source of the cDNA or gDNA that made up the material.

V was clipped by 4 bases and J by 8 bases; unmatched bases: 5. The CDR3 sequence is 15 residues long. Germline V gives CDR1 MDHEN, CDR2 SYDVKM. Methods used by the authors: Estimated nucleated cell counts came from reference gene primer amplification. Assay used: immunoSEQ multiplex PCR; TCRdb lists only in-frame clones, some missing. That table supplies the V and J calls and clone size; D and trimming were determined from the DNA. The sample includes about 43,000 clones, approximately 90% seen only once; the top ten take about 4.8%. The sample comprised peripheral blood. The rearrangement links TRBV28 to TRBJ2-5; 15 bases are a match to TRBD2. The source is a human donor in a cohort sampled during active COVID-19. For the CDR3, the DNA is TGTGCCAGCAGTTACAGGACTAGCGGGAGGGCAACCCAGTACTTC. The encoded protein is CASSYRTSGRATQYF.